This entry lists 5 T cell receptor beta chains sequenced from one sample in a study of CD8 T cells in Susac syndrome. With random hexamers, reverse transcription was performed on about 0.5 to 1 ug of RNA. TCRdb redid the calling of the immunoSEQ multiplex PCR reads with MiXCR, one entry per CDR3 protein. This repertoire shows approximately 170,000 distinct CDR3 sequences, roughly 94% found once; its top ten account for 0.08%. The specimen was CD4+ T cells from PBMCs. The origin of the receptors is a human donor in good health.

The chain joins TRBV25-1 to TRBJ2-2; D not certain. V dropped 5 bases and J dropped 7 bases, with 14 bases sitting between them. This CDR3 has 14 residues. Germline V CDR1 and CDR2: MGHDK, SYGVNS. CDR3 nucleotide sequence: TGTGCCAGCAGTAATTTTAGGGTCGGCGGGGAGCTGTTTTTT. It is translated as CASSNFRVGGELFF.

The rearrangement uses TRBV5-1 and TRBJ1-3; D possibly corresponds to TRBD1 (5 bases). CDR1 SGHRS and CDR2 YFSETQ come from the germline V gene. V was trimmed by 0 bases and J by 2 bases, leaving 9 bases between them. The CDR3 totals 15 residues. This chain's CDR3 is CASSLERTTGNTIYF. The CDR3 nucleotides are TGCGCCAGCAGCTTGGAACGGACAACTGGAAACACCATATATTTT.

The chain links TRBV18 to TRBJ2-7, with TRBD1 matching 11 bases. The V gene end was trimmed by 6 bases and the J gene end by 2 bases; junction bases not matched to a gene: 3. From germline, CDR1 is KGHSH and CDR2 LQKENI. The CDR3 has 14 amino acids. The CDR3 loop reads CASSQGQGAYEQYF. CDR3 in DNA: TGTGCCAGCTCGCAGGGACAGGGGGCCTACGAGCAGTACTTC. Based on the CDR3 plus reference TRBV18 and TRBJ2-7, the full variable domain is NAGVMQNPRHLVRRRGQEARLRCSPMKGHSHVYWYRQLPEEGLKFMVYLQKENIIDESGMPKERFSAEFPKEGPSILRIQQVVRGDSAAYFCASSQGQGAYEQYFGPGTRLTVT.

The chain carries TRBV28 and TRBJ2-7; D remains unclear. CDR3 length: 16 residues. In germline, CDR1 is MDHEN, CDR2 SYDVKM. The V end lost 1 base, the J end lost 0 bases, and 13 bases lay between the germline ends. The CDR3 loop is CASSLSLLDLSYEQYF. In DNA form, the CDR3 reads TGTGCCAGCAGTTTATCGTTATTGGACCTCTCCTACGAGCAGTACTTC.

This chain uses TRBV3-1 with TRBJ2-1, with D maybe TRBD1 (6 bases). Looked up from germline, CDR1 is LGHDT and CDR2 is YNNKEL (reference sequence). The CDR3 sequence is 13 residues long. Trimming left V 5 bases short and J 3 bases short, with 8 bases between. The CDR3 bases are TGTGCCAGCAGCTTGGGACACTACAATGAGCAGTTCTTC. Translating gives CASSLGHYNEQFF.